The 31 T cell receptor beta chains below all came from one sample that was sequenced in a study of OX40 agonist ivuxolimab in advanced cancers. TCRdb's copy holds only in-frame clones and misses some; the assay was immunoSEQ multiplex PCR. The sample yields 85,000 to 100,000 clones, 80% to 90% seen once. Material: CD4+ or CD8+ T cells sorted from blood, obtained in a trial of the OX40 agonist ivuxolimab. The source is an adult with an advanced solid tumor such as melanoma, head and neck, liver or kidney cancer.

The genes are TRBV7-2 and TRBJ2-2, with 7 bases matching TRBD1. CDR3 length: 13 residues. Trimming took 2 bases from V and 13 from J; bases not matched to a gene: 7. Germline values: CDR1 SGHTA, CDR2 FQGNSA. CDR3 sequence: CASSLPTGVVLFF. CDR3 in DNA: TGTGCCAGCAGCTTACCCACAGGGGTGGTGCTGTTTTTT.

The rearrangement links TRBV15 to TRBJ2-1; D ambiguous. Germline loops: CDR1 LNHNV, CDR2 YYDKDF (reference sequence). The V gene lost 0 bases and the J gene lost 5 bases, with 8 bases spanning the gap. This CDR3 has 14 amino acids. CDR3 sequence: CATSRDRRNNEQFF. The DNA for the CDR3 is TGTGCCACCAGCAGAGATCGCAGAAACAATGAGCAGTTCTTC.

V gene TRBV10-2 combines with J gene TRBJ2-5; D is ambiguous. The germline V and J ends were trimmed by 7 bases and 7 bases, with 19 bases remaining between them. This CDR3 is 14 amino acids long. Germline assignment: CDR1 WSHSY and CDR2 SAAADI. CDR3 nucleotide sequence: TGCGCCAGCAAATCGGACCCCATCGTGGGGACCCAGTACTTC. This codes for CASKSDPIVGTQYF.

This clone showed up just a few times. This sequence joins TRBV9 and TRBJ1-5; 12 bases fit TRBD1. The CDR3 extends over 16 amino acids. Germline CDR1 is SGDLS and CDR2 is YYNGEE. V lost 7 bases, J lost 4 bases, and 9 bases stayed unmatched. The CDR3 bases are TGTGCCAGCGCTCCGGGACAGGGGGCGCGTAATCAGCCCCAGCATTTT. Encoded protein: CASAPGQGARNQPQHF.

The chain uses TRBV12-5 and TRBJ1-2; the D is unclear. The CDR3 totals 14 residues. Looked up from germline, CDR1 is LGHNT and CDR2 is FRNRAP. V gave up 1 base and J gave up 4 bases, with 10 bases separating them. CDR3 coding DNA: TGTGCTAGTGGTTTGGGGACTAGATCCTATGGCTACACCTTC. Encoded protein: CASGLGTRSYGYTF.

The CDR3 coding sequence is TGTGCCAGCAGCTTTGGGGGTACGCAGTATTTT. Translating it yields CASSFGGTQYF. This chain connects TRBV5-8 to TRBJ2-3; D tentatively fits TRBD1 or TRBD2 (5 bases each). Germline CDR1 reads SGHTS; CDR2 reads YDEGEE. V dropped 2 bases and J dropped 8 bases, with 6 bases sitting between them. This CDR3 spans 11 amino acids.

This clone was counted between two and nine times. The CDR3 loop is CASSYSGGEAFF. CDR3 sequence (DNA): TGTGCCAGCAGTTACTCAGGGGGTGAAGCTTTCTTT. The chain recombines TRBV6-5 with TRBJ1-1; maybe TRBD1 (6 bases). Germline V gene data show CDR1 as MNHEY and CDR2 as SVGAGI. CDR3 length: 12 residues. V shed 0 bases and J shed 7 bases, with 6 bases lying between them.

To note about this clone: Different DNA sequences within this sample yield the same CDR3. This chain joins TRBV6-1 and TRBJ1-5, with 11 bases that match TRBD1. This CDR3 comprises 15 residues. Germline V lookup: CDR1 MNHNS, CDR2 SASEGT. Trimming took 7 bases from V and 6 from J; bases not matched to a gene: 8. CDR3 in DNA: TGTGCCAGCACCCTAGGGACAGGGGGTATTCAGCCCCAGCATTTT. Translation gives CASTLGTGGIQPQHF.

The chain joins TRBV5-4 to TRBJ2-2, with a possible D match to TRBD1 (5 bases). The CDR3 is 15 residues long. CDR1 and CDR2 from the germline V gene are SGHNT and YYREEE (reference sequence). The V end was cut by 4 bases, the J end by 5 bases, with 15 bases between. CDR3 region: CASSRPQGKTGELFF. The CDR3 nucleotides are TGTGCCAGCAGCCGCCCCCAGGGAAAGACCGGGGAGCTGTTTTTT.

The rearrangement links TRBV7-2 to TRBJ1-2; D remains unclear. The V gene lost 1 base and the J gene lost 5 bases, with 11 bases spanning the gap. This CDR3 region has 14 residues. Per the germline V gene, CDR1 is SGHTA and CDR2 is FQGNSA. The CDR3 is CASSLEALGYGYTF. The CDR3 DNA reads TGTGCCAGCAGCTTAGAAGCCTTAGGGTATGGCTACACCTTC.

The genes are TRBV9 and TRBJ2-5, with D tentatively TRBD2 (6 bases). The germline gives CDR1 SGDLS, CDR2 YYNGEE. The CDR3 totals 17 residues. Between the trimmed V and J ends, which lost 3 bases and 5 bases, there was a span of 23 bases. DNA of the CDR3: TGTGCCAGCAGCGGGGGGATCTCGGGAGCCGCCCGGGAGACCCAGTACTTC. Translation gives CASSGGISGAARETQYF.

The CDR3 reads CASSLPSGANVLTF. Here the CDR3 DNA reads TGTGCCAGCAGCTTACCCTCTGGGGCCAACGTCCTGACTTTC. The chain joins TRBV7-9 to TRBJ2-6; D call uncertain. V was pared by 2 bases and J by 0 bases, with 2 bases between. Germline V lookup: CDR1 SEHNR, CDR2 FQNEAQ (reference sequence). This CDR3 is built from 14 residues.

Points on this clone: Additional DNA sequences in this sample encode the identical CDR3. The chain is built from TRBV9 and TRBJ2-1; 10 positions match TRBD2. Trimming took 2 bases from V and 6 from J; bases not matched to a gene: 5. Germline CDR1 SGDLS, CDR2 YYNGEE. This CDR3 contains 15 residues. The CDR3 region is CASSVSAGGPNEQFF. As DNA, the CDR3 is TGTGCCAGCAGCGTGTCAGCGGGAGGGCCCAATGAGCAGTTCTTC.

This clone was picked up one time. The chain couples TRBV10-3 to TRBJ2-7; D remains ambiguous. This CDR3 is built from 14 residues. Trimming took 3 bases from V and 0 from J, leaving 9 bases between them. CDR1 and CDR2 from the germline V gene are ENHRY and SYGVKD. CDR3 nucleotides: TGTGCCATCAGTGATACCAGGAGCTCCTACGAGCAGTACGTC. It is translated as CAISDTRSSYEQYV.

This clone was found once. The chain carries TRBV19 and TRBJ2-1, with TRBD1 identical over 8 bases. The CDR3 loop spans 13 amino acids. After removal of 5 bases from V and 7 bases from J, the junction contained 4 bases not matched to a gene. Germline V CDR1 and CDR2: LNHDA, SQIVND (reference sequence). CDR3 DNA: TGTGCCAGTAGTCCGGACAGGGAAAATGAGCAGTTCTTC. Encoded protein: CASSPDRENEQFF.

V usage is TRBV19 and J usage is TRBJ1-1; no clear D gene. In germline, CDR1 is LNHDA, CDR2 SQIVND (reference sequence). CDR3 length: 13 residues. V lost 4 bases and J 6 bases, leaving 12 bases between the germline ends. The DNA for the CDR3 is TGTGCCAGTAGTACCTTTCGAACAGCTGAAGCTTTCTTT. As protein: CASSTFRTAEAFF.

The table lists this clone with a few counts. V and J are TRBV27 and TRBJ1-4; a possible D gene is TRBD1 (6 bases). CDR1 is MNHEY and CDR2 is SMNVEV in the germline V gene (reference sequence). V lost 5 bases to trimming and J lost 8 bases, with 18 bases between them. There are 15 residues in the CDR3. CDR3 DNA sequence: TGTGCCAGCAGTGCTCACAGGGAGAGGGCGGAAAAACTGTTTTTT. Encoded protein: CASSAHRERAEKLFF.

The genes are TRBV28 and TRBJ2-1; D possibly corresponds to TRBD1 (5 bases). V dropped 6 bases and J dropped 4 bases, with 10 bases sitting between them. The CDR3 runs 13 residues. Germline CDR1 MDHEN, CDR2 SYDVKM. Written as DNA, the CDR3 is TGTGCCAGCAGCCAGGGTTGGTACAATGAGCAGTTCTTC. This gives the protein CASSQGWYNEQFF.

The V and J genes are TRBV13 and TRBJ1-1, with D maybe TRBD1 (5 bases). The V end was cut by 7 bases, the J end by 6 bases, with 18 bases between. The CDR3 consists of 14 residues. Germline V gene lookup returns CDR1 PRHDT and CDR2 FYEKMQ (reference sequence). The CDR3: CASKKDRGYAEAFF. In DNA, the CDR3 is TGTGCCAGCAAAAAGGACCGGGGGTATGCTGAAGCTTTCTTT.

The chain employs TRBV29-1 and TRBJ1-1; unclear D gene. CDR3 length: 13 amino acids. V lost 7 bases and J lost 3, with 15 bases in between. Germline V gene lookup returns CDR1 SQVTM and CDR2 ANQGSEA. This CDR3 is CSAQLGGDTEAFF. The CDR3 nucleotides are TGCAGCGCCCAATTGGGTGGGGACACTGAAGCTTTCTTT. The complete variable domain, with remaining parts taken from reference TRBV29-1 and TRBJ1-1, reads SAVISQKPSRDICQRGTSLTIQCQVDSQVTMMFWYRQQPGQSLTLIATANQGSEATYESGFVIDKFPISRPNLTFSTLTVSNMSPEDSSIYLCSAQLGGDTEAFFGQGTRLTVV.

V is TRBV20-1 and J is TRBJ2-5; D not resolved. This CDR3 has 11 amino acids. Trimming removed 4 bases at V and 5 bases at J, with 8 bases between. Germline CDR1 and CDR2: DFQATT and SNEGSKA (reference sequence). CDR3 in DNA: TGCAGTGCTACCTCAAAGGAGACCCAGTACTTC. This encodes CSATSKETQYF.

This rearrangement joins TRBV27 to TRBJ2-1; D is uncertain. Germline lookup yields CDR1 MNHEY and CDR2 SMNVEV (reference sequence). With 0 bases removed from V and 6 bases from J, the gap between germline ends came to 0 bases. CDR3 length equals 11 residues. The CDR3 sequence is CASSLSNEQFF. In nucleotides, the CDR3 is TGTGCCAGCAGTTTATCCAATGAGCAGTTCTTC.

This sequence joins TRBV15 and TRBJ2-2, with TRBD1 identical over 7 bases. CDR3 length equals 16 residues. V lost 1 base, J lost 0 bases, and 2 bases stayed unmatched. From germline, CDR1 is LNHNV and CDR2 YYDKDF (reference sequence). The CDR3 DNA reads as TGTGCCACCAGCAGAGCGGGACAGACGAACACCGGGGAGCTGTTTTTT. As protein: CATSRAGQTNTGELFF.

This chain joins TRBV7-9 and TRBJ2-1; the match to TRBD2 covers 8 bases. The germline V gene encodes CDR1 SEHNR and CDR2 FQNEAQ (reference sequence). V trimming: 1 base; J trimming: 7 bases; junction bases outside the gene matches: 6. The CDR3 runs 15 residues. CDR3 nucleotides: TGTGCCAGCAGCTTAGGGGAGGGCGGGAGGAATGAGCAGTTCTTC. Its translation is CASSLGEGGRNEQFF.

The chain couples TRBV2 to TRBJ2-7; 11 positions agree with TRBD1. The CDR3 totals 14 residues. The trim removed 7 bases at V and 4 bases at J, leaving 6 bases unmatched. From germline, CDR1 is SNHLY and CDR2 FYNNEI. Written as DNA, the CDR3 is TGTGCCAGCAACGGACAGGGGGCGCTTTACGAGCAGTACTTC. Its protein product is CASNGQGALYEQYF.

V usage is TRBV6-1 and J usage is TRBJ2-5; D not resolved. Germline V gene lookup returns CDR1 MNHNS and CDR2 SASEGT. V dropped 4 bases and J dropped 1 base, with 10 bases sitting between them. CDR3 size: 14 residues. CDR3 protein: CASSGLTGQETQYF. The CDR3 region has the DNA TGTGCCAGCAGTGGACTCACTGGCCAAGAGACCCAGTACTTC.

This chain joins TRBV5-1 and TRBJ2-5; no definite D call. The CDR3 extends over 15 amino acids. Trimming took off 4 bases at V and 3 bases at J, with 16 bases between the two ends. Germline V lookup: CDR1 SGHRS, CDR2 YFSETQ. CDR3 residues: CASSLRSPPEETQYF. CDR3 in DNA: TGCGCCAGCAGCCTCAGGAGCCCCCCAGAAGAGACCCAGTACTTC.

The chain employs TRBV9 and TRBJ2-1; TRBD2 matches at 10 bases. Trimming cost V 4 bases and J 7 bases; bases outside gene matches: 11. Germline V gives CDR1 SGDLS, CDR2 YYNGEE. There are 16 residues in the CDR3. The CDR3 spells CASSYTTSGRQNEQFF. The DNA of the CDR3 is TGTGCCAGCAGCTATACGACTAGCGGGCGCCAAAATGAGCAGTTCTTC.

This clone was found once. The chain joins TRBV15 to TRBJ1-2, with a weak D call TRBD1 (5 bases). CDR1 is LNHNV, CDR2 YYDKDF, per germline (reference sequence). V shed 5 bases and J shed 4 bases, with 11 bases lying between them. This CDR3 spans 13 amino acids. CDR3 bases: TGTGCCACCAGCCCTGTCGGGACCTATGGCTACACCTTC. It is translated as CATSPVGTYGYTF.

This sequence joins TRBV7-2 and TRBJ1-2, with D tentatively TRBD1 (5 bases). The CDR3 runs 15 residues. CDR1 and CDR2 (germline): SGHTA, FQGNSA. Between the trimmed V and J ends, which lost 1 base and 4 bases, there was a span of 13 bases. Written as DNA, the CDR3 is TGTGCCAGCAGCTTAGTACCCAGGGAGGGCTATGGCTACACCTTC. It codes for CASSLVPREGYGYTF.

J is TRBJ1-2 and V is TRBV28; 8 bases match TRBD1. Germline assignment: CDR1 MDHEN and CDR2 SYDVKM. The CDR3 extends over 16 amino acids. Trimming took 6 bases from V and 4 from J; bases not matched to a gene: 13. For the CDR3, the DNA is TGTGCCAGCAGGCTCACGGACAGGGATTTTGGCTATGGCTACACCTTC. Amino acid sequence: CASRLTDRDFGYGYTF.